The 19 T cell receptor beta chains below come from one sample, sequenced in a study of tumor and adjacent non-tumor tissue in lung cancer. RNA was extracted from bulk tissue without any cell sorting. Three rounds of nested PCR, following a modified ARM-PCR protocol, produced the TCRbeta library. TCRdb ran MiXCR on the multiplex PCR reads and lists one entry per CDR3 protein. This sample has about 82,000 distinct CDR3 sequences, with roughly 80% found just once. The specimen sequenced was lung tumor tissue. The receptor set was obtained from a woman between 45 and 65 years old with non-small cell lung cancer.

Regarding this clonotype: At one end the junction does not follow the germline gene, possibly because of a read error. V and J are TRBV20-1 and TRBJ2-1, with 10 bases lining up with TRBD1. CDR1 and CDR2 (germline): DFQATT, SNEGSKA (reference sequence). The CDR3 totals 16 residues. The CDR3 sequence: CSARGQGQISYNEQFF. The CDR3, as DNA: TGTAGTGCTAGGGGACAGGGGCAAATCTCCTACAATGAGCAGTTCTTC.

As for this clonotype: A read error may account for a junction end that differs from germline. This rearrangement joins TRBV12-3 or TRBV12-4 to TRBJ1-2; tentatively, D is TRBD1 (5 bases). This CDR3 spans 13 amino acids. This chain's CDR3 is CASTWGGGGGYAF. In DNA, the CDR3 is TGTGCCAGCACTTGGGGTGGGGGAGGAGGCTACGCCTTC.

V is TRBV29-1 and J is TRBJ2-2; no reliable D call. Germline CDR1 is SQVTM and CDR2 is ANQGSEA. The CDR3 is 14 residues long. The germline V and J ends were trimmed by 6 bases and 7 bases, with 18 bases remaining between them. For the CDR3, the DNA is TGCAGCGTCCCCTTGAGCCACCTAAACGGGGAGCTGTTTTTT. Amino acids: CSVPLSHLNGELFF.

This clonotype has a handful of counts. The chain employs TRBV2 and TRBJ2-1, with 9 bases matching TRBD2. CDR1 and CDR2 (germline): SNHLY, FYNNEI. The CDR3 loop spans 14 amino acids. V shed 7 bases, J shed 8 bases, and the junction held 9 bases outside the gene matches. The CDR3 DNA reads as TGTGCCAGCACCCTCAGTAGCGGGAGTGATGAGCAGTTCTTC. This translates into CASTLSSGSDEQFF. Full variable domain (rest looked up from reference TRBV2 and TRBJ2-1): EPEVTQTPSHQVTQMGQEVILRCVPISNHLYFYWYRQILGQKVEFLVSFYNNEISEKSEIFDDQFSVERPDGSNFTLKIRSTKLEDSAMYFCASTLSSGSDEQFFGPGTRLTVL.

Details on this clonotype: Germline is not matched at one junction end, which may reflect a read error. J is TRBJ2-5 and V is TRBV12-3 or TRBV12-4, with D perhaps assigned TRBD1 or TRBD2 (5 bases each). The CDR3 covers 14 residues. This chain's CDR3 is CASSLFIGGETQYF. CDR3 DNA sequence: TGTGCCAGCAGTTTGTTCATTGGGGGAGAGACCCAATACTTC.

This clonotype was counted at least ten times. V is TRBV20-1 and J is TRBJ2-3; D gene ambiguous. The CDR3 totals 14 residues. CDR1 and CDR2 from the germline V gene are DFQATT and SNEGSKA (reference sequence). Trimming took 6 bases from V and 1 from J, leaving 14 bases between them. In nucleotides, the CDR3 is TGCAGTGCCCACGATTTGTTTGGCACAGATACGCAGTATTTT. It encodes CSAHDLFGTDTQYF.

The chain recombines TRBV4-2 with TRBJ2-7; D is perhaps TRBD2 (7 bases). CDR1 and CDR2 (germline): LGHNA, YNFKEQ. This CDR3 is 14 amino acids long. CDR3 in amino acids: CISSQAGGPYEQYF. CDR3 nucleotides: TGTATCAGCAGCCAAGCCGGGGGGCCCTACGAGCAGTACTTC.

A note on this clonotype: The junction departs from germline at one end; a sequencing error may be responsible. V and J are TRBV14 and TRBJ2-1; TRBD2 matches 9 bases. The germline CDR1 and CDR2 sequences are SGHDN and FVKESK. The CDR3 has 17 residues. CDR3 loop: CASIQDSASGRFGEQSF. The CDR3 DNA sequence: TGTGCCAGCATCCAAGATTCGGCCAGCGGGAGGTTTGGTGAGCAGTCCTTC.

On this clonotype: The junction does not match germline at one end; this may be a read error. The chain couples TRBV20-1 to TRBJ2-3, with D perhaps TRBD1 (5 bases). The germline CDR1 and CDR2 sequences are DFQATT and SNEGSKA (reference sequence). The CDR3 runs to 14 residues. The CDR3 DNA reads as TGCTGTGCTCCGCTCCAGGAAGGGGCAGATACGCAGTATTTT. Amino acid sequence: CCAPLQEGADTQYF.

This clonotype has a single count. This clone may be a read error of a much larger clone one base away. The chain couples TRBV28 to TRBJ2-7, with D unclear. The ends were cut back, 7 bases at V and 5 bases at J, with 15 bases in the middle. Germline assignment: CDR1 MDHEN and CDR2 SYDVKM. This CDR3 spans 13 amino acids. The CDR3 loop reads CASKYYHNNEQYF. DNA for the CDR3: TGTGCCAGCAAGTACTACCACAATAACGAGCAGTACTTC.

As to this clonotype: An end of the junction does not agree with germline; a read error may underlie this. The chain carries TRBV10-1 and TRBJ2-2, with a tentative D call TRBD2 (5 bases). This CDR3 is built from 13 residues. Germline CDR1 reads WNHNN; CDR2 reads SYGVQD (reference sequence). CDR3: CASNASITGEPFF. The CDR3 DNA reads TGCGCCAGCAATGCCAGTATTACCGGGGAGCCGTTTTTT.

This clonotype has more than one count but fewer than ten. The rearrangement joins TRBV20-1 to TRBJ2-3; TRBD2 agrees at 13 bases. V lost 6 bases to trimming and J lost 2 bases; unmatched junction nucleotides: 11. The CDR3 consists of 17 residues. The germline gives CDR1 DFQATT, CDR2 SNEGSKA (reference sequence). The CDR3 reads CSAAGTSGDANTDTQYF. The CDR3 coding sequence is TGCAGTGCCGCAGGGACTAGCGGGGACGCTAACACAGATACGCAGTATTTT.

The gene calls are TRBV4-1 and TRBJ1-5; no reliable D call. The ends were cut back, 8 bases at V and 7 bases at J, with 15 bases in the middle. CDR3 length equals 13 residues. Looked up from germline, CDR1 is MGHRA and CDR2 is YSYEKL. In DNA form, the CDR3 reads TGCGCCAGCTGCCGAGATGGTCAACAGCCCCAGCATTTT. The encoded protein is CASCRDGQQPQHF.

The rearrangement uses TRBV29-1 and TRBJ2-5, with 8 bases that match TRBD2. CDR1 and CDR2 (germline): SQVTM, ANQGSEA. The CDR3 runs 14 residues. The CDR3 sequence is CGLATSGSAETQYF. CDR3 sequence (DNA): TGCGGCTTGGCGACCAGCGGGAGCGCTGAGACCCAGTACTTC.

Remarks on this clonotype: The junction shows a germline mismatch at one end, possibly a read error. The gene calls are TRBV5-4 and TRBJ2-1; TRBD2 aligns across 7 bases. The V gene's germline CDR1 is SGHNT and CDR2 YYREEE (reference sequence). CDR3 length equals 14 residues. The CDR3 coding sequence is TGTGCCAGCAGCCAGTCCGGGACTACCATGAAGCAATTCTTC. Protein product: CASSQSGTTMKQFF. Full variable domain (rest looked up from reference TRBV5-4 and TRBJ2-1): ETGVTQSPTHLIKTRGQQVTLRCSSQSGHNTVSWYQQALGQGPQFIFQYYREEENGRGNFPPRFSGLQFPNYSSELNVNALELDDSALYLCASSQSGTTMKQFFGPGTRLTVL.

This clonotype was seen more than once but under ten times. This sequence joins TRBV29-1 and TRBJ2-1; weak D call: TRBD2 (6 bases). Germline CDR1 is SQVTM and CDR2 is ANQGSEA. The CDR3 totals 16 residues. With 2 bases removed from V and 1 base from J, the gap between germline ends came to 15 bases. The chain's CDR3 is CSVESSTRSSYNEQFF. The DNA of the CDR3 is TGCAGCGTTGAATCTTCGACTAGGAGTTCCTACAATGAGCAGTTCTTC.

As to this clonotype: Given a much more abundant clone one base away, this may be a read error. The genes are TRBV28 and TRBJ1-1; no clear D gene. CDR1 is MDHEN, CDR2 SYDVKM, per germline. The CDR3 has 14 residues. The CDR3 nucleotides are TGTGGCAGCAGCCCCTGGACGGCCTACACTGAAGCTTTCTTT. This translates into CGSSPWTAYTEAFF.

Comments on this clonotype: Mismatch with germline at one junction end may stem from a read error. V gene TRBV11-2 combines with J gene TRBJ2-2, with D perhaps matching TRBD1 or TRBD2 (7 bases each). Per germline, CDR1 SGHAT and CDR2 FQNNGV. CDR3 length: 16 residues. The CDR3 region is CASSGFQGGNSGEPLF. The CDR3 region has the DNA TGTGCCAGCAGTGGATTCCAGGGGGGGAACTCCGGGGAGCCGTTATTT.

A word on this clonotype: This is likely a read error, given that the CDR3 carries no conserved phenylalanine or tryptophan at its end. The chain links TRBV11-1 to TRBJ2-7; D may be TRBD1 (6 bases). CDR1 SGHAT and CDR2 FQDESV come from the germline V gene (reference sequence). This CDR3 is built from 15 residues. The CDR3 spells CASSRAGAASYGQYI. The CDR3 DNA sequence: TGTGCCAGCAGCCGGGCAGGGGCGGCCTCCTACGGGCAGTACATC.